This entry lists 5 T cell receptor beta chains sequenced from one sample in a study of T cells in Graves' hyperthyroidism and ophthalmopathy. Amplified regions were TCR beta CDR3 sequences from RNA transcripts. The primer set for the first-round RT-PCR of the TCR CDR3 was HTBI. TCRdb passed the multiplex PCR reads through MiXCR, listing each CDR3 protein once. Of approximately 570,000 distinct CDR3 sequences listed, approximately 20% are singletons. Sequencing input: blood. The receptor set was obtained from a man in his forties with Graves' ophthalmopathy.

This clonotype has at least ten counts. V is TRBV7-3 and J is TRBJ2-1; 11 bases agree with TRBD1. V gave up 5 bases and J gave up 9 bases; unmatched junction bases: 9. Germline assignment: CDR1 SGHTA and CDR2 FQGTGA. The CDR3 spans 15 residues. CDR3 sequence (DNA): TGTGCCAGCAGCCCCGGGACAGGGGGTTTTAGTGAGCAGTTCTTC. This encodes CASSPGTGGFSEQFF.

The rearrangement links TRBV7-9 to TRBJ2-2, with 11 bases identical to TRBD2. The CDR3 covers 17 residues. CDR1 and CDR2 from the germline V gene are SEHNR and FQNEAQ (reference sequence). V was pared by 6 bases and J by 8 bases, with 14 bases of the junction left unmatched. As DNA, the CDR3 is TGTGCCAGCAGTCTCACTAGCGGGAGAAGCAGAGTAGGGGAGCTGTTTTTT. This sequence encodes CASSLTSGRSRVGELFF. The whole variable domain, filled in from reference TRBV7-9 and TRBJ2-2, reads DTGVSQNPRHKITKRGQNVTFRCDPISEHNRLYWYRQTLGQGPEFLTYFQNEAQLEKSRLLSDRFSAERPKGSFSTLEIQRTEQGDSAMYLCASSLTSGRSRVGELFFGEGSRLTVL.

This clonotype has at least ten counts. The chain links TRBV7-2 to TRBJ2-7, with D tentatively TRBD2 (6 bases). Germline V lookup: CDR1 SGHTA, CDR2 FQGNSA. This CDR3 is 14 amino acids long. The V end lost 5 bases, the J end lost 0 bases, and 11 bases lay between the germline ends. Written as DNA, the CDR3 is TGTGCCAGCAGCCGTCGGGAGAACTCCTACGAGCAGTACTTC. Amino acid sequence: CASSRRENSYEQYF.

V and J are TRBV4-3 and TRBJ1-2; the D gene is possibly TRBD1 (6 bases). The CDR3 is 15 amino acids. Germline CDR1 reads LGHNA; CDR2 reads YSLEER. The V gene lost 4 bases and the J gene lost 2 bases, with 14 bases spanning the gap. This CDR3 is CASSRGYRENYGYTF. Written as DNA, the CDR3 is TGCGCCAGCAGCCGAGGGTACAGGGAGAACTATGGCTACACCTTC.

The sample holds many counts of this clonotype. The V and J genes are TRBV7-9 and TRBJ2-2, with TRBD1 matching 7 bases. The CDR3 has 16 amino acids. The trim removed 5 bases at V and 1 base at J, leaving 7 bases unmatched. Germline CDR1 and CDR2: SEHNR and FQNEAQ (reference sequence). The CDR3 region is CASSGRQGRNTGELFF. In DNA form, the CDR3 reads TGTGCCAGCAGCGGTAGACAGGGTCGGAACACCGGGGAGCTGTTTTTT. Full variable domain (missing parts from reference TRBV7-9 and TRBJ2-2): DTGVSQNPRHKITKRGQNVTFRCDPISEHNRLYWYRQTLGQGPEFLTYFQNEAQLEKSRLLSDRFSAERPKGSFSTLEIQRTEQGDSAMYLCASSGRQGRNTGELFFGEGSRLTVL.